The rows below give T cell receptor beta chains drawn from one sample of a study of cytomegalovirus exposure and HLA in healthy donors. Method: immunoSEQ multiplex PCR; TCRdb's copy keeps in-frame clones and lacks some. The table lists 75,000 to 100,000 clones, 64% of them singletons. The material sequenced was PBMCs. These receptor sequences come from a man aged 55 to 70 in good health and CMV-seronegative. The conserved cysteine and the conserved F or W are not part of the CDR3 here. The D gene is left open where the match is weak.

TRBV5-1	TRBJ2-1	TRBD2	ASSLGGASGYNEQF
TRBV6-1	TRBJ2-2	TRBD1	ASSPYRGGELF
TRBV7-8	TRBJ2-7	NA	ASRRGGDSYEQY
TRBV28	TRBJ2-7	TRBD1	ASSRIRQGPKEY
TRBV21-1	TRBJ2-5	NA	ASSSRTDLGETQY
TRBV27	TRBJ1-2	TRBD1	ASRRDRGEYGYT
TRBV9	TRBJ2-3	TRBD1	ASSRQGAEDTQY
TRBV27	TRBJ1-6	NA	ASSLEGVVGYNSPLH
TRBV5-1	TRBJ2-1	NA	ASFTRGSDEQF
TRBV6-6	TRBJ1-2	TRBD1	ASRLNTGGYGYT
TRBV13	TRBJ1-1	TRBD1	ASSLVGTGRTEAF
TRBV2	TRBJ2-6	NA	ATSAGPGGANVLT